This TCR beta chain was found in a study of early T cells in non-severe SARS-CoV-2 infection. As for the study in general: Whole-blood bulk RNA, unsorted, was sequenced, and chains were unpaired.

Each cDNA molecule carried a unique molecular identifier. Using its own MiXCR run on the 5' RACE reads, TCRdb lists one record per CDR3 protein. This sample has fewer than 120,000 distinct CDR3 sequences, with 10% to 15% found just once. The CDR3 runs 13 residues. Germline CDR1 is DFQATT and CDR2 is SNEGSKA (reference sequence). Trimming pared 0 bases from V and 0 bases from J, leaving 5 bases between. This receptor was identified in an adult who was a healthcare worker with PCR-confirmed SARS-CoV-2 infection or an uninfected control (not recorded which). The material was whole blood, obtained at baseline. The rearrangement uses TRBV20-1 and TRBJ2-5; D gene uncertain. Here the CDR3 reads CSARDSYQETQYF. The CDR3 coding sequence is TGCAGTGCTAGAGATTCGTACCAAGAGACCCAGTACTTC.